The 20 T cell receptor beta chains below come from one sample, sequenced in a study of T-cell memory formation after mild COVID-19. TCRdb reanalysed the 5' RACE reads using MiXCR and keeps one entry per CDR3 protein. This sample has approximately 480,000 distinct CDR3 sequences, with roughly 18% found just once. The sequenced material came from PBMCs or a T cell subset sorted from them (not recorded which). These TCRs come from an adult woman who had mild COVID-19 (a few samples of this study predate the infection). Cell type and time point are not known.

This sequence joins TRBV19 and TRBJ2-3, with 8 bases matching TRBD2. V trimming: 2 bases; J trimming: 4 bases; junction bases outside the gene matches: 17. The CDR3 is made up of 19 amino acids. Germline CDR1 reads LNHDA; CDR2 reads SQIVND (reference sequence). CDR3 in amino acids: CASSIWETGGPSPSDTQYF. The CDR3 bases are TGTGCCAGTAGTATATGGGAGACGGGAGGGCCCTCGCCCTCAGATACGCAGTATTTT.

V gene TRBV5-1 combines with J gene TRBJ2-1; D is possibly TRBD2 (6 bases). V was cut by 3 bases and J by 0 bases, with 16 bases left in between. The CDR3 extends over 17 amino acids. Germline V gene data show CDR1 as SGHRS and CDR2 as YFSETQ. The CDR3 loop is CASSSRISGSSYNEQFF. In DNA form, the CDR3 reads TGCGCCAGCAGCTCTAGGATTAGCGGCAGCTCCTACAATGAGCAGTTCTTC. Combining the CDR3 with reference TRBV5-1 and TRBJ2-1 gives the whole variable domain KAGVTQTPRYLIKTRGQQVTLSCSPISGHRSVSWYQQTPGQGLQFLFEYFSETQRNKGNFPGRFSGRQFSNSRSEMNVSTLELGDSALYLCASSSRISGSSYNEQFFGPGTRLTVL.

The rearrangement links TRBV4-3 to TRBJ2-1; 11 positions agree with TRBD2. With V trimmed by 5 bases and J by 7 bases, 13 bases remained unmatched. Germline lookup yields CDR1 LGHNA and CDR2 YSLEER. This CDR3 comprises 17 residues. The CDR3 loop is CASSTKELAGVSNEQFF. The DNA of the CDR3 is TGCGCCAGCAGCACGAAGGAACTAGCGGGAGTGAGTAATGAGCAGTTCTTC.

The chain is built from TRBV7-9 and TRBJ2-5, with 8 bases fitting TRBD1. Germline CDR1 is SEHNR and CDR2 is FQNEAQ (reference sequence). V trimming: 8 bases; J trimming: 3 bases; junction bases outside the gene matches: 11. The CDR3 totals 15 residues. CDR3 sequence reads: CASQFGTGTEETQYF. CDR3 nucleotides: TGTGCCAGCCAGTTCGGGACAGGAACTGAAGAGACCCAGTACTTC.

This clonotype was seen a handful of times. The rearrangement joins TRBV30 to TRBJ2-2, with TRBD1 as a possible D gene (6 bases). The CDR3 runs to 15 residues. Germline CDR1 and CDR2: GTSNPN and SVGIG (reference sequence). V was trimmed by 2 bases and J by 7 bases, leaving 17 bases between them. The CDR3 region has the DNA TGTGCCTGGAGTTCTTTTACAGGGTCGGGCGGGGAGCTGTTTTTT. Translated: CAWSSFTGSGGELFF. The variable domain in full, completed from reference TRBV30 and TRBJ2-2, reads SQTIHQWPATLVQPVGSPLSLECTVEGTSNPNLYWYRQAAGRGLQLLFYSVGIGQISSEVPQNLSASRPQDRQFILSSKKLLLSDSGFYLCAWSSFTGSGGELFFGEGSRLTVL.

This clonotype turned up a few times. V and J are TRBV7-6 and TRBJ2-7; D is ambiguous. The V end lost 5 bases, the J end lost 5 bases, and 16 bases lay between the germline ends. Germline V gene data show CDR1 as SGHVS and CDR2 as FNYEAQ. This CDR3 spans 14 amino acids. CDR3 DNA sequence: TGTGCCAGCAGCCCCATCCTTAGCTGGCACGAGCAGTACTTC. Protein product: CASSPILSWHEQYF.

This clonotype was observed many times. The J gene is TRBJ2-2, the V gene TRBV5-1; no definite D call. The V gene's germline CDR1 is SGHRS and CDR2 YFSETQ. Trimming removed 4 bases at V and 7 bases at J, with 14 bases between. The CDR3 has 14 residues. CDR3 sequence: CASSPPTHGGELFF. DNA of the CDR3: TGCGCCAGCAGCCCCCCGACACACGGCGGGGAGCTGTTTTTT.

The V and J genes are TRBV29-1 and TRBJ1-2, with 8 bases lining up with TRBD1. The V gene's germline CDR1 is SQVTM and CDR2 ANQGSEA. V was pared by 5 bases and J by 6 bases, with 11 bases of the junction left unmatched. This CDR3 is 14 amino acids long. As DNA, the CDR3 is TGCAGCGTTTTGGGTCAGGGGGCATCGAATGGCTACACCTTC. As protein: CSVLGQGASNGYTF.

The chain links TRBV30 to TRBJ2-1; TRBD1 might be the D (6 bases). The V end lost 5 bases, the J end lost 0 bases, and 11 bases lay between the germline ends. Germline-derived CDR1 and CDR2 are GTSNPN and SVGIG (reference sequence). This CDR3 comprises 14 residues. This CDR3 reads CAWDRSSSYNEQFF. CDR3 DNA: TGTGCCTGGGACAGGTCCAGCTCCTACAATGAGCAGTTCTTC.

This clonotype was counted a single time. The chain is built from TRBV20-1 and TRBJ1-4; weak D call: TRBD1 (5 bases). CDR3 size: 15 residues. Germline CDR1 is DFQATT and CDR2 is SNEGSKA (reference sequence). Deletions cut 1 base from V and 3 bases from J, with 12 bases between. In nucleotides, the CDR3 is TGCAGTGCTAGAGCCCTGACAGAGTCTAATGAAAAACTGTTTTTT. Its protein product is CSARALTESNEKLFF.

The V gene is TRBV7-8, the J gene TRBJ1-2; D remains ambiguous. The V end was cut by 5 bases, the J end by 3 bases, with 10 bases between. The germline V gene encodes CDR1 SGHVS and CDR2 FQNEAQ. This CDR3 region has 13 residues. CDR3 DNA: TGTGCCAGCAGCACGGGCGCTTACTATGGCTACACCTTC. As protein: CASSTGAYYGYTF.

The V call is TRBV3-1, the J call TRBJ2-7; 8 nucleotides line up with TRBD2. Germline CDR1 and CDR2: LGHDT and YNNKEL (reference sequence). This CDR3 is 16 amino acids long. J gave up 0 bases and V 4 bases, and 8 bases lay outside the gene matches. The CDR3 reads CASSPRLAPSSYEQYF. CDR3 in DNA: TGTGCCAGCAGCCCACGACTAGCGCCAAGCTCCTACGAGCAGTACTTC.

The chain uses TRBV25-1 and TRBJ2-3, with 12 bases that match TRBD1. Germline trimming cut 2 bases from V and 6 bases from J; bases unmatched to any gene: 6. Per germline, CDR1 MGHDK and CDR2 SYGVNS. The CDR3 totals 16 residues. The CDR3, as DNA: TGTGCCAGCAGTGAAAGTGGGACAGGGGGCGCGGATACGCAGTATTTT. Protein sequence: CASSESGTGGADTQYF.

The chain employs TRBV7-2 and TRBJ2-3; 7 bases align to TRBD2. Germline-derived CDR1 and CDR2 are SGHTA and FQGNSA. There are 15 residues in the CDR3. The V gene end was trimmed by 5 bases and the J gene end by 2 bases; junction bases not matched to a gene: 7. The CDR3: CASSVKAGITDTQYF. The CDR3 DNA reads TGTGCCAGCAGCGTAAAAGCGGGGATCACAGATACGCAGTATTTT.

CDR3 residues: CASSVTGGSETQYF. Here the CDR3 DNA reads TGTGCCAGCAGCGTAACGGGAGGGAGTGAGACCCAGTACTTC. V is TRBV9 and J is TRBJ2-5, with 8 positions matching TRBD2. The germline gives CDR1 SGDLS, CDR2 YYNGEE. The CDR3 sequence is 14 residues long. J gave up 5 bases and V 1 base, and 4 bases lay outside the gene matches.

This clonotype was counted a few times. The V gene is TRBV5-1, the J gene TRBJ2-3; D is possibly TRBD1 or TRBD2 (5 bases each). In germline, CDR1 is SGHRS, CDR2 YFSETQ. Trimming pared 2 bases from V and 10 bases from J, leaving 14 bases between. The CDR3 is 13 amino acids. CDR3 nucleotides: TGCGCCAGCAGCTTCGATCCGGGACGGCCGCAGTATTTT. Amino acid sequence: CASSFDPGRPQYF.

This clonotype appeared a few times. The chain is built from TRBV5-1 and TRBJ1-1, with D tentatively TRBD1 (6 bases). CDR3 length equals 14 residues. V was cut by 4 bases and J by 6 bases, with 16 bases left in between. Germline CDR1 SGHRS, CDR2 YFSETQ. Here the CDR3 reads CASSRLYGGAEAFF. The CDR3 DNA sequence: TGCGCCAGCAGCCGGCTCTACGGGGGCGCTGAAGCTTTCTTT.

This clonotype was counted a few times. V is TRBV5-1 and J is TRBJ2-4, with 9 positions matching TRBD1. CDR1 SGHRS and CDR2 YFSETQ come from the germline V gene. This CDR3 has 15 residues. The V and J ends lost 2 bases and 6 bases, in that order; junction bases with no gene match: 6. For the CDR3, the DNA is TGCGCCAGCAGCTTTGGGGCGACAGGGGGAAACATTCAGTACTTC. This codes for CASSFGATGGNIQYF.

The chain couples TRBV9 to TRBJ2-1, with 8 bases lining up with TRBD1. With V trimmed by 4 bases and J by 0 bases, 12 bases remained unmatched. The CDR3 runs to 18 residues. CDR1 is SGDLS, CDR2 YYNGEE, per germline. DNA of the CDR3: TGTGCCAGCAGCTCTCGACCGGGACAGGTGTACTCCTACAATGAGCAGTTCTTC. Protein product: CASSSRPGQVYSYNEQFF.

There are a few counts of this clonotype. The rearrangement uses TRBV15 and TRBJ2-7, with D possibly TRBD2 on 6 matching bases. Trimming took 0 bases from V and 5 from J, leaving 11 bases between them. Germline V gene lookup returns CDR1 LNHNV and CDR2 YYDKDF (reference sequence). The CDR3 length is 14 residues. CDR3 residues: CATSRDSGEHEQYF. CDR3 in DNA: TGTGCCACCAGCAGAGATTCGGGGGAGCACGAGCAGTACTTC.